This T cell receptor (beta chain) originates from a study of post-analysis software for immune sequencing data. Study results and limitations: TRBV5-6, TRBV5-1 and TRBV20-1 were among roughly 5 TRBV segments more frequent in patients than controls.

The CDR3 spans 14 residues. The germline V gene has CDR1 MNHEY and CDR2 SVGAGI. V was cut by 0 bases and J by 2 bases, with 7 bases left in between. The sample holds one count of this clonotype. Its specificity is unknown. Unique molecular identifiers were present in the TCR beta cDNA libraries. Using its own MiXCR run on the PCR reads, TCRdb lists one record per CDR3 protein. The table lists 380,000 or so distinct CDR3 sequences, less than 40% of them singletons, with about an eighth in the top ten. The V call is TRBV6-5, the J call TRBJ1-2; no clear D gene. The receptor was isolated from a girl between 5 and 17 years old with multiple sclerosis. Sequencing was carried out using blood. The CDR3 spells CASSYSRSNYGYTF. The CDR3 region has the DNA TGTGCCAGCAGTTACTCAAGGTCCAACTATGGCTACACCTTC.